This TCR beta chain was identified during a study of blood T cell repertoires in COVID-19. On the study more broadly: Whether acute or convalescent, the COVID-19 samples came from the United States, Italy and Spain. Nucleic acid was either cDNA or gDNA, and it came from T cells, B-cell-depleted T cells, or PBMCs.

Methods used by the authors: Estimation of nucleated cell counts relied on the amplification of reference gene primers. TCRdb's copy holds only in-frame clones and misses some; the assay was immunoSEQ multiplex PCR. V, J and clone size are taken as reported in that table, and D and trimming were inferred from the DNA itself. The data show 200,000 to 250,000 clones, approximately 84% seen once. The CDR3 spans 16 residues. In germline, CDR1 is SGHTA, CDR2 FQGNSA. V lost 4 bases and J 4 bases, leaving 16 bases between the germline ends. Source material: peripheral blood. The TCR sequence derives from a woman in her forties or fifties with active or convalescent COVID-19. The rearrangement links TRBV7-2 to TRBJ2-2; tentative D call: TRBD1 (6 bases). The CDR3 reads CASSYAVGAITGELFF. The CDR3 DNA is TGTGCCAGCAGCTATGCCGTGGGGGCTATCACCGGGGAGCTGTTTTTT.